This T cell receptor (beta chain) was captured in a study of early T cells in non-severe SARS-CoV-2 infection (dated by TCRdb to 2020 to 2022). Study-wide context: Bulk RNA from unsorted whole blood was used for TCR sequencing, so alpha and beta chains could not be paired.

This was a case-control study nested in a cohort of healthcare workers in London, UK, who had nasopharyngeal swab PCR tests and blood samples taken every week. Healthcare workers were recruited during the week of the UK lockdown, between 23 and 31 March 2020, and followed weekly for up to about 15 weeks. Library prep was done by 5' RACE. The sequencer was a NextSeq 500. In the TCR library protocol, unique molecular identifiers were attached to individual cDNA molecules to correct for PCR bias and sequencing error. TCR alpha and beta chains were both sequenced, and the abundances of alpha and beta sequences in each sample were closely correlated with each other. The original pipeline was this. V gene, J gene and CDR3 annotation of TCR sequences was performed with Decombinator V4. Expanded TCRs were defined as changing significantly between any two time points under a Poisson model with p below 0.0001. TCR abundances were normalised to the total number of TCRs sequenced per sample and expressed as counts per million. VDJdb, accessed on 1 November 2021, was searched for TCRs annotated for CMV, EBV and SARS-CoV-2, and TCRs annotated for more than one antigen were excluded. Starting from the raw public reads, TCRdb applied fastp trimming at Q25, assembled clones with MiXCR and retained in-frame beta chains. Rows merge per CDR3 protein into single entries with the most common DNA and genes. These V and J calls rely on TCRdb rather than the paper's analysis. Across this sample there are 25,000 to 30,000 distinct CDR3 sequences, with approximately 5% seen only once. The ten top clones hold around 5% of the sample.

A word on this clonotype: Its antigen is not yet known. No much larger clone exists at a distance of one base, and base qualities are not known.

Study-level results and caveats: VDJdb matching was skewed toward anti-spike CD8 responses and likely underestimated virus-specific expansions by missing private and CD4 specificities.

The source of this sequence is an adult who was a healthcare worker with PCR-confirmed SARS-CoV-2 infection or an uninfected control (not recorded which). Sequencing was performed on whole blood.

Read as DNA, the sequence is TGCAGTGCTACCCAGCTTACAGGGATGGGTCAGCCCCAGCATTTT. This sequence encodes CSATQLTGMGQPQHF. The chain is encoded by TRBV20-1 joined to TRBJ1-5, with a tentative D gene TRBD1 over 6 matching bases. V loses 4 bases, J loses 6 bases, and the germline ends lie 19 bases apart. From cysteine to phenylalanine, the CDR3 is 15 amino acids long. Solely the CDR3 DNA is kept, with 45 bases framed from the first base. Via the germline V gene (reference sequence), CDR1 is DFQATT and CDR2 SNEGSKA.